This TCR beta chain was sequenced during a study of beta chain features in type 1 diabetes. The whole isolated RNA underwent reverse transcription, so sequencing captured expressed TCRB transcripts. Only in-frame clones appear in the TCRdb table, and some are missing; sequencing was by immunoSEQ multiplex PCR. The repertoire holds about 410,000 clones, with approximately 15% as singletons. Study conclusions and caveats: Overrepresentation of cells with high TCR expression could result from cDNA sequencing.

CD45RO/CCR7/CD25/CD127/CD95/CD27 sorting isolated CD4+ naive, central memory, regulatory and stem cell-like memory cells. The CDR3 totals 14 residues. J was trimmed by 8 bases and V by 3 bases; bases with no gene match: 6. Germline V gene sequence: CDR1 LGHNA, CDR2 YSLEER. There are a few counts of this clone. As yet, its antigen is unknown. The chain links TRBV4-3 to TRBJ1-4, with 7 bases fitting TRBD1. This clonotype was sampled from a man aged 25-45 years in good health. Sequences were obtained from naive CD4+ T cells from blood. CDR3 nucleotides: TGCGCCAGCAGCCATACCGGGACAGTCGAAAAACTGTTTTTT. Protein sequence: CASSHTGTVEKLFF.